The next 15 T cell receptor beta chains were all read from a single sample in a study of CD8 T cells in Susac syndrome. With random hexamers, reverse transcription was performed on roughly 0.5 to 1 ug of RNA. One entry per CDR3 protein, called by TCRdb with MiXCR from the immunoSEQ multiplex PCR reads. The table records some 260,000 distinct CDR3 sequences, roughly 84% of them present only once. The source material was CD8+ T cells from PBMCs. These TCRs come from a human donor with multiple sclerosis.

The CDR3 DNA reads as TGTGCTACCACAGGGACCAGCACAGATACGCAGTATTTT. Translated: CATTGTSTDTQYF. The rearrangement joins TRBV12-5 to TRBJ2-3; a weak D match, TRBD1 (6 bases). The length of the CDR3 is 13 residues. The germline CDR1 and CDR2 sequences are LGHNT and FRNRAP. V was shortened by 10 bases and J by 0 bases, with 11 bases between the two germline ends. Looking up the rest from reference TRBV12-5 and TRBJ2-3 gives the full variable domain: DARVTQTPRHKVTEMGQEVTMRCQPILGHNTVFWYRQTMMQGLELLAYFRNRAPLDDSGMPKDRFSAEMPDATLATLKIQPSEPRDSAVYFCATTGTSTDTQYFGPGTRLTVL.

The V gene is TRBV29-1, the J gene TRBJ2-6; 9 nucleotides match TRBD1. Per germline, CDR1 SQVTM and CDR2 ANQGSEA. Trimming removed 4 bases from V and 0 bases from J; junction bases left unmatched: 4. The CDR3 sequence is 16 residues long. CDR3 nucleotides: TGCAGCGTTGGGGACAGGGCTCACTCTGGGGCCAACGTCCTGACTTTC. It specifies CSVGDRAHSGANVLTF.

This clonotype appeared a single time. The chain recombines TRBV3-1 with TRBJ2-1; a weak D match, TRBD1 (6 bases). The V end lost 0 bases, the J end lost 0 bases, and 9 bases lay between the germline ends. CDR3 length: 16 amino acids. Germline CDR1 reads LGHDT; CDR2 reads YNNKEL (reference sequence). In nucleotides, the CDR3 is TGTGCCAGCAGCCAAGACAGGGGTAGCTCCTACAATGAGCAGTTCTTC. As protein: CASSQDRGSSYNEQFF.

The V call is TRBV6-1, the J call TRBJ1-5, with 9 bases lining up with TRBD1. Germline values: CDR1 MNHNS, CDR2 SASEGT. Trimming removed 2 bases from V and 6 bases from J; junction bases left unmatched: 8. The CDR3 contains 16 residues. The CDR3 sequence: CASSEFIGTGLQPQHF. DNA for the CDR3: TGTGCCAGCAGTGAATTTATAGGGACAGGGCTTCAGCCCCAGCATTTT.

The table lists this clonotype with a few counts. This CDR3 reads CASSLRAGPDGYTF. The CDR3 region has the DNA TGTGCCAGCAGCCTAAGAGCAGGACCTGATGGCTACACCTTC. The gene calls are TRBV5-4 and TRBJ1-2; no definite D call. The CDR3 runs 14 residues. Germline values: CDR1 SGHNT, CDR2 YYREEE (reference sequence). Trimming left V 4 bases short and J 6 bases short, with 16 bases between.

The chain employs TRBV28 and TRBJ2-7; 16 positions agree with TRBD2. The CDR3 spans 20 residues. Germline V gene sequence: CDR1 MDHEN, CDR2 SYDVKM. J lost 3 bases, V lost 6 bases, and 17 bases had no gene match. CDR3: CASSPGTSGRAIAFYYEQYF. The CDR3, as DNA: TGTGCCAGCAGCCCCGGGACTAGCGGGAGGGCCATAGCTTTTTACTACGAGCAGTACTTC.

This sequence joins TRBV2 and TRBJ2-3, with D tentatively TRBD2 (6 bases). CDR3 length equals 15 residues. Trimming pared 3 bases from V and 9 bases from J, leaving 19 bases between. CDR1 and CDR2 (germline): SNHLY, FYNNEI. In DNA, the CDR3 is TGTGCCAGCAGTGAGAGTGGCGGGACGGGGGAGACGCAGTATTTT. Its translation: CASSESGGTGETQYF.

This clonotype showed up just once. V gene TRBV2 combines with J gene TRBJ2-1, with D possibly called TRBD1 or TRBD2 (6 bases each). The CDR3 sequence is 13 residues long. V gave up 8 bases and J gave up 3 bases, with 11 bases separating them. Germline V lookup: CDR1 SNHLY, CDR2 FYNNEI. The CDR3 DNA follows: TGTGCCAGCGGGGGGCTCAGCTACAATGAGCAGTTCTTC. Encoded protein: CASGGLSYNEQFF.

This chain connects TRBV28 to TRBJ1-4, with a tentative D call TRBD1 (6 bases). Per the germline V gene, CDR1 is MDHEN and CDR2 is SYDVKM. The CDR3 contains 14 residues. The germline V and J ends were trimmed by 3 bases and 4 bases, with 9 bases remaining between them. The CDR3 DNA is TGTGCCAGCAGTTTGACAGGCGTTAATGAAAAACTGTTTTTT. Its protein is CASSLTGVNEKLFF.

The chain joins TRBV25-1 to TRBJ2-3; D gene ambiguous. The CDR3 covers 17 residues. Germline-derived CDR1 and CDR2 are MGHDK and SYGVNS. V was shortened by 2 bases and J by 2 bases, with 17 bases between the two germline ends. The chain's CDR3 is CASSEDQTSAITDTQYF. Written as DNA, the CDR3 is TGTGCCAGCAGTGAAGACCAAACCAGCGCCATCACAGATACGCAGTATTTT.

This clonotype was detected once. The chain employs TRBV28 and TRBJ2-7, with D possibly matching TRBD1 (5 bases). Trimming took 7 bases from V and 0 from J, leaving 16 bases between them. Per the germline V gene, CDR1 is MDHEN and CDR2 is SYDVKM. The CDR3 runs to 15 residues. The CDR3 region has the DNA TGTGCCAGCATCAAGGGGCAGGGCCCCTCCTACGAGCAGTACTTC. Amino acids: CASIKGQGPSYEQYF.

The genes are TRBV5-6 and TRBJ2-7, with D tentatively TRBD1 (5 bases). Germline V CDR1 and CDR2: SGHDT, YYEEEE. CDR3 length equals 14 residues. Trimming cost V 0 bases and J 2 bases, with 9 bases left between them. The CDR3 protein is CASSLEQAAYEQYF. The CDR3 nucleotides are TGTGCCAGCAGCTTGGAACAGGCTGCCTACGAGCAGTACTTC.

This clonotype showed up just a few times. J is TRBJ2-2 and V is TRBV9; D gene ambiguous. Trimming stripped 3 bases from V and 8 bases from J, with 5 bases between. The V gene's germline CDR1 is SGDLS and CDR2 YYNGEE. CDR3 length equals 11 residues. The DNA for the CDR3 is TGTGCCAGCAGCGCCCCTGGGGAGCTGTTTTTT. As protein: CASSAPGELFF.

The genes are TRBV5-4 and TRBJ2-3; TRBD2 aligns across 8 bases. Looked up from germline, CDR1 is SGHNT and CDR2 is YYREEE (reference sequence). The trim removed 1 base at V and 5 bases at J, leaving 6 bases unmatched. There are 15 residues in the CDR3. This chain's CDR3 is CASSLKRETGDTQYF. CDR3 nucleotides: TGTGCCAGCAGCTTGAAGCGGGAGACTGGAGATACGCAGTATTTT.

The V and J genes are TRBV7-9 and TRBJ2-1; 9 positions agree with TRBD1. CDR3 length: 19 residues. In germline, CDR1 is SEHNR, CDR2 FQNEAQ (reference sequence). Trimming took 5 bases from V and 0 from J; bases not matched to a gene: 14. CDR3: CASSPGRTGDSFSYNEQFF. The CDR3 bases are TGTGCCAGCAGCCCGGGTAGGACAGGGGACTCCTTCTCCTACAATGAGCAGTTCTTC.